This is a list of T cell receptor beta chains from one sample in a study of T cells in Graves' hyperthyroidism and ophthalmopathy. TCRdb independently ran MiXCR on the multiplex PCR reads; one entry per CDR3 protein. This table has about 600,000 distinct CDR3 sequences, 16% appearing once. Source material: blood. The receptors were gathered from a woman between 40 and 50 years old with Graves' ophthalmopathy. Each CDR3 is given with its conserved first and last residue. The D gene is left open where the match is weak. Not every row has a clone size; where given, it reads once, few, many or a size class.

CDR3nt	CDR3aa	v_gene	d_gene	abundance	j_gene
TGTGCCAGCAGCATAAAGGCGGGGGCGTACAGTGAGCAGTTCTTC	CASSIKAGAYSEQFF	TRBV7-2	-	-	TRBJ2-1
TGTGCCAGTACCCTCGGACTAGCGGGAAACAATGAGCAGTTCTTC	CASTLGLAGNNEQFF	TRBV19	TRBD2	-	TRBJ2-1
TGTGCCATCGGTAAAATGGGGAACGGAAACACCATATATTTT	CAIGKMGNGNTIYF	TRBV6-2/TRBV6-3	-	-	TRBJ1-3
TGCGCCAGCAGCTTGGGACGACTAGCGGGGAACAATGAGCAGTTCTTC	CASSLGRLAGNNEQFF	TRBV5-1	TRBD2	few	TRBJ2-1
TGTGCCAGTAGTTCCATCCCGGGACAGAACACAGATACGCAGTATTTT	CASSSIPGQNTDTQYF	TRBV19	TRBD1	-	TRBJ2-3
TGTGCCAGCAGCCAAGATTCGCAACGCAATCAGCCCCAGCATTTT	CASSQDSQRNQPQHF	TRBV3-1	-	many	TRBJ1-5
TGCAGTGCTTCGACCCCGGGCGTACCAGATACGCAGTATTTT	CSASTPGVPDTQYF	TRBV20-1	-	-	TRBJ2-3
TGTGCCAGCAGCAAACAGGGAGATCAGCCCCAGCATTTT	CASSKQGDQPQHF	TRBV7-2	-	many	TRBJ1-5
TGTGCCAGCAGCCCTAGGCTTCGTATGGTGGGCACCGGGGAGCTGTTTTTT	CASSPRLRMVGTGELFF	TRBV3-1	-	many	TRBJ2-2
TGTGCCAGCAGCGCCTCAAGGGCAACTTTCACCGGGGAGCTGTTTTTT	CASSASRATFTGELFF	TRBV9	-	few	TRBJ2-2
TGTGCCAGCAGTGAGGGAGGGGGAGTCACCTACGAGCAGTACTTC	CASSEGGGVTYEQYF	TRBV2	-	many	TRBJ2-7
TGCGCCAGCAGCTTGTCCTGGACTAGGGTCCACGAGCAGTACTTC	CASSLSWTRVHEQYF	TRBV5-1	TRBD2	many	TRBJ2-7
TGTGCCAGCACCTCTTCCTTGGAGCAGTACTTC	CASTSSLEQYF	TRBV11-2	-	-	TRBJ2-7
TGTGCCAGCAGCTTAGGCCAGGGGATGGATACGCAGTATTTT	CASSLGQGMDTQYF	TRBV7-6	-	many	TRBJ2-3
TGTGCCAGTAGTAGCGGGAGGGCCCCCAGTGAGCAGTTCTTC	CASSSGRAPSEQFF	TRBV19	TRBD2	-	TRBJ2-1
TGTGCCAGCACCGACAGGGGGGCCGTCGGCTACACCTTC	CASTDRGAVGYTF	TRBV3-1	TRBD1	many	TRBJ1-2
TGTGCCAGCAGCCTCGCTCCGGGTCCGCTCTACAATGAGCAGTTCTTC	CASSLAPGPLYNEQFF	TRBV7-2	-	many	TRBJ2-1
TGCGCCAGCAGCTTGGACGGGAGCTACAATGAGCAGTTCTTC	CASSLDGSYNEQFF	TRBV5-1	-	many	TRBJ2-1
TGTGCCAGCAGGGCACAGGGAGTGGGGAGGGCTTTCTTT	CASRAQGVGRAFF	TRBV2	-	many	TRBJ1-1
TGTGCCGGCAGTCGACTAGCGGGAAGCACAGATACGCAGTATTTT	CAGSRLAGSTDTQYF	TRBV2	TRBD2	-	TRBJ2-3
TGTGCTAGTGGGAAGACCGGGACTAGCGGGAGATTACCAGATACGCAGTATTTT	CASGKTGTSGRLPDTQYF	TRBV12-5	TRBD2	many	TRBJ2-3
TGTGCCACCCTGAGACTAGCGGGTTCCCAAGAGACCCAGTACTTC	CATLRLAGSQETQYF	TRBV6-2/TRBV6-3	TRBD2	many	TRBJ2-5